This T cell receptor beta chain was identified during a study of radiation and T cells in renal cell carcinoma. Findings and limits, study-wide: Compared with controls, irradiated tumors had more, larger dominant CDR3 motifs.

CDR3 length: 14 residues. Germline V gives CDR1 SGHRS, CDR2 YFSETQ. The V and J ends lost 5 bases and 1 base respectively, with 12 bases between them. Some clones are missing from TCRdb's copy, which holds only in-frame ones; the method was immunoSEQ multiplex PCR. The repertoire holds around 15,000 clones, with approximately 50% as singletons. Treatment specified: treatment-naive control, cytoreductive nephrectomy. The tumor was a clear cell renal cell carcinoma. Concerning this clone: Its antigen is currently unknown.

The sample in question was tumor tissue, obtained from a patient whose treatment was nephrectomy without radiotherapy. The gene calls are TRBV5-1 and TRBJ1-1; the D is unclear. The sequence was obtained from a man aged 50 to 60 with renal cell carcinoma. CDR3 region: CASSVEGRNTEAFF. CDR3 in DNA: TGCGCCAGCAGTGTGGAGGGCCGGAACACTGAAGCTTTCTTT.